This T cell receptor beta chain came from a study of graft-versus-host responses after intestinal transplantation. Study conclusions and caveats: GvH clones occurred in recipient marrow; some first appeared in ileum or blood.

Germline V gene sequence: CDR1 SGHRS, CDR2 YFSETQ. Trimming stripped 4 bases from V and 0 bases from J, with 23 bases between. This CDR3 spans 18 amino acids. Note on this clone: Its antigen is as yet unknown.

Sequencing was performed with immunoSEQ multiplex PCR; in TCRdb, only in-frame clones are kept and a portion is missing. The sample holds 100,000 to 130,000 clones, approximately 88% seen once. This TCR derives from a human donor who was the organ donor for an intestinal transplant. Sequences were derived from unstimulated CD4+ T cells sorted from spleen or lymph node cells, sampled before transplant. The chain uses TRBV5-1 and TRBJ2-7; D possibly corresponds to TRBD1 (6 bases). The chain's CDR3 is CASSARGGTSLRSYEQYF. CDR3 coding DNA: TGCGCCAGCAGCGCAAGAGGGGGAACTAGTCTCCGCTCCTACGAGCAGTACTTC.